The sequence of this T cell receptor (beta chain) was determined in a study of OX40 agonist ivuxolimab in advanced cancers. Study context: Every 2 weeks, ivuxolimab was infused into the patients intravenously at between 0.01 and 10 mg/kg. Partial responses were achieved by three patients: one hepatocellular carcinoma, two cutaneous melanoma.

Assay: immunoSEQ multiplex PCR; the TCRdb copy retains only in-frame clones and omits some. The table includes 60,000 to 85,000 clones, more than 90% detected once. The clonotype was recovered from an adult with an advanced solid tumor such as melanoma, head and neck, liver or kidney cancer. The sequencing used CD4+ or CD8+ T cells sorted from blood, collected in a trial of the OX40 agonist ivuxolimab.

The CDR3 nucleotides are TGCGCCAGCAGCCTCCTAGCGGAGAATGAGCAGTTCTTC. Its translation is CASSLLAENEQFF. The V call is TRBV5-1, the J call TRBJ2-1; 7 nucleotides match TRBD2. Germline CDR1 reads SGHRS; CDR2 reads YFSETQ. CDR3 length: 13 residues. V shed 4 bases and J 7 bases; nucleotides not matched to a gene: 5.